One sample yielded the 11 T cell receptor beta chains listed below, sequenced in a study of blood T cell repertoires in COVID-19. The method was immunoSEQ multiplex PCR; TCRdb's version includes in-frame clones alone and lacks a portion of them. The repertoire holds some 70,000 clones, with roughly 90% as singletons. Sequencing input: peripheral blood. These receptors all stem from a man between 40 and 49 years old with COVID-19, enrolled during active disease.

The J gene is TRBJ1-2, the V gene TRBV11-2, with 7 bases aligning to TRBD1. V was pared by 1 base and J by 3 bases, with 2 bases of the junction left unmatched. The CDR3 runs to 14 residues. In germline, CDR1 is SGHAT, CDR2 FQNNGV. CDR3 amino acids: CASSLGDRDYGYTF. The CDR3 DNA sequence: TGTGCCAGCAGCTTAGGAGACAGGGACTATGGCTACACCTTC.

The genes are TRBV18 and TRBJ2-3; TRBD2 matches 12 bases. Trimming at V came to 2 bases and at J to 6 bases, leaving 9 bases not matched to a gene. The CDR3 sequence is 17 residues long. Germline CDR1 and CDR2: KGHSH and LQKENI. CDR3 protein: CASSPYLAGGPVDTQYF. The CDR3 DNA is TGTGCCAGCTCACCATACCTAGCGGGGGGGCCTGTGGATACGCAGTATTTT.

DNA of the CDR3: TGTGCCAGCAACAGGGGAAGTCAGGGAAACACCATATATTTT. It specifies CASNRGSQGNTIYF. The gene calls are TRBV28 and TRBJ1-3; 7 nucleotides line up with TRBD1. After removal of 7 bases from V and 4 bases from J, the junction contained 7 bases not matched to a gene. This CDR3 region has 14 residues. Germline lookup yields CDR1 MDHEN and CDR2 SYDVKM. The whole variable domain, filled in from reference TRBV28 and TRBJ1-3, reads DVKVTQSSRYLVKRTGEKVFLECVQDMDHENMFWYRQDPGLGLRLIYFSYDVKMKEKGDIPEGYSVSREKKERFSLILESASTNQTSMYLCASNRGSQGNTIYFGEGSWLTVV.

The chain's CDR3 is CASSYPARMVFDYEQYF. CDR3 sequence (DNA): TGTGCCAGCAGTTACCCCGCTAGGATGGTTTTCGACTACGAGCAGTACTTC. The V call is TRBV6-2 or TRBV6-3, the J call TRBJ2-7; D not resolved. V lost 2 bases, J lost 3 bases, and 20 bases lay in between. CDR3 length: 17 residues. Germline V gene data show CDR1 as MNHEY and CDR2 as SVGEGT.

The J gene is TRBJ1-2, the V gene TRBV11-2, with TRBD1 identical over 7 bases. The CDR3 totals 11 residues. Germline V gene lookup returns CDR1 SGHAT and CDR2 FQNNGV. Trimming at V came to 5 bases and at J to 8 bases, leaving 2 bases not matched to a gene. The CDR3 spells CASSRQGGYTF. In nucleotides, the CDR3 is TGTGCCAGCAGCCGACAGGGCGGCTACACCTTC. The full variable domain, with the rest looked up from reference TRBV11-2 and TRBJ1-2, is EAGVAQSPRYKIIEKRQSVAFWCNPISGHATLYWYQQILGQGPKLLIQFQNNGVVDDSQLPKDRFSAERLKGVDSTLKIQPAKLEDSAVYLCASSRQGGYTFGSGTRLTVV.

The chain carries TRBV2 and TRBJ2-2; 7 nucleotides agree with TRBD2. Germline loops: CDR1 SNHLY, CDR2 FYNNEI. With V trimmed by 11 bases and J by 3 bases, 15 bases remained unmatched. This CDR3 is built from 16 residues. The CDR3 loop reads CALTAGVVEDTGELFF. CDR3 DNA: TGTGCCCTCACGGCGGGGGTCGTAGAGGACACCGGGGAGCTGTTTTTT.

This clone was detected once. This rearrangement joins TRBV7-9 to TRBJ1-2; 9 bases align to TRBD1. CDR3 length: 14 residues. CDR1 is SEHNR, CDR2 FQNEAQ, per germline (reference sequence). V shed 6 bases, J shed 4 bases, and the junction held 6 bases outside the gene matches. CDR3 nucleotide sequence: TGTGCCAGCAGACAACAGGGGGCTCCCTATGGCTACACCTTC. Protein sequence: CASRQQGAPYGYTF.

The J gene is TRBJ1-3, the V gene TRBV4-2; 7 bases fit TRBD1. The germline CDR1 and CDR2 sequences are LGHNA and YNFKEQ. The J segment lost 3 bases and the V segment lost 0 bases, leaving 8 bases of the junction unmatched. This CDR3 comprises 17 residues. The CDR3 here is CASSQETGQGSGNTIYF. In DNA, the CDR3 is TGTGCCAGCAGCCAAGAGACAGGGCAGGGTAGTGGAAACACCATATATTTT.

The chain is built from TRBV7-9 and TRBJ2-5, with D perhaps matching TRBD2 (5 bases). The CDR3 is made up of 11 amino acids. Germline V gene lookup returns CDR1 SEHNR and CDR2 FQNEAQ (reference sequence). Trimming pared 5 bases from V and 5 bases from J, leaving 6 bases between. The CDR3 spells CASSRRETQYF. The CDR3 DNA sequence: TGTGCCAGCAGCCGGAGGGAGACCCAGTACTTC.

V usage is TRBV5-4 and J usage is TRBJ1-1; D is perhaps TRBD1 (6 bases). The V end was cut by 3 bases, the J end by 2 bases, with 14 bases between. This CDR3 spans 15 amino acids. Germline values: CDR1 SGHNT, CDR2 YYREEE (reference sequence). CDR3 nucleotides: TGTGCCAGCAGCTCGTGGGTGACAGGAAACACTGAAGCTTTCTTT. Protein: CASSSWVTGNTEAFF.

This clone was counted a single time. The genes are TRBV7-9 and TRBJ2-1; D perhaps matches TRBD1 (5 bases). CDR1 and CDR2 (germline): SEHNR, FQNEAQ (reference sequence). With 0 bases removed from V and 8 bases from J, the gap between germline ends came to 8 bases. CDR3 length: 13 residues. In nucleotides, the CDR3 is TGTGCCAGCAGCTTAGCAGGCAGGGATGAGCAGTTCTTC. This sequence encodes CASSLAGRDEQFF.